This T cell receptor (beta chain) was found in a study of shared clonotypes between healthy human individuals. CDR3 length: 15 amino acids. V lost 1 base, J lost 4 bases, and 5 bases stayed unmatched. In germline, CDR1 is SGDLS, CDR2 YYNGEE. The method was immunoSEQ multiplex PCR; TCRdb's version includes in-frame clones alone and lacks a portion of them. The sample has more than 1,200,000 clones, approximately 98.5% seen once. The rearrangement joins TRBV9 to TRBJ2-1; 7 bases align to TRBD2. The receptor's source is a man aged 25-45 years in good health. Sequencing was carried out using naive CD4+ T cells sorted from blood. Documented subset: CD45RA+ positively selected. Here the CDR3 reads CASSVSGDGYNEQFF. In DNA, the CDR3 is TGTGCCAGCAGCGTAAGCGGGGACGGATACAATGAGCAGTTCTTC.